These 24 T cell receptor beta chains came from one sample sequenced in a study of post-analysis software for immune sequencing data. Prepared libraries of TCR beta cDNA carried unique molecular identifiers. TCRdb called the PCR reads again in MiXCR, with one record for every CDR3 protein. The sample yields 160,000 or so distinct CDR3 sequences, 30% to 45% seen once. The sequenced sample was blood, obtained after autologous hematopoietic stem cell transplantation. Source of these receptors: a girl aged 10 to 17 with multiple sclerosis.

The chain couples TRBV19 to TRBJ1-1, with TRBD1 matching over 8 bases. With V trimmed by 10 bases and J by 12 bases, 16 bases remained unmatched. Germline assignment: CDR1 LNHDA and CDR2 SQIVND (reference sequence). The CDR3 is 13 amino acids. The CDR3 protein is CATSQDRGWDPFF. The CDR3 nucleotides are TGTGCCACGTCTCAAGACAGGGGCTGGGACCCTTTCTTT.

The chain links TRBV11-2 to TRBJ1-2; 8 bases are shared with TRBD1. The CDR3 covers 14 residues. CDR1 SGHAT and CDR2 FQNNGV come from the germline V gene. J was trimmed by 6 bases and V by 5 bases; bases with no gene match: 8. The CDR3: CASSPGGFLDGYTF. The CDR3 DNA is TGTGCCAGCAGCCCAGGGGGCTTCTTAGATGGCTACACCTTC.

Ten or more counts support this clonotype. This rearrangement joins TRBV7-2 to TRBJ1-2; D remains ambiguous. The CDR3 sequence is 14 residues long. V shed 1 base and J shed 4 bases, with 10 bases lying between them. Germline-derived CDR1 and CDR2 are SGHTA and FQGNSA. The CDR3 spells CASSLDPGFYGYTF. The CDR3 nucleotides read TGTGCCAGCAGCTTAGACCCAGGATTCTATGGCTACACCTTC.

This clonotype turned up a few times. The J gene is TRBJ1-2, the V gene TRBV20-1, with 9 bases matching TRBD1. This CDR3 is 14 amino acids long. From germline, CDR1 is DFQATT and CDR2 SNEGSKA (reference sequence). Unmatched junction bases numbered 10, after V lost 3 bases and J lost 8 bases. The CDR3 here is CSASQFTGGGGYTF. The CDR3 coding sequence is TGCAGTGCTAGCCAATTCACAGGGGGCGGCGGCTACACCTTC.

Only one count was recorded for this clonotype. The V and J genes are TRBV5-1 and TRBJ2-7, with 11 bases identical to TRBD2. The CDR3 covers 16 residues. V dropped 0 bases and J dropped 5; count of bases not matched to a gene: 7. The germline gives CDR1 SGHRS, CDR2 YFSETQ. In nucleotides, the CDR3 is TGCGCCAGCAGCTTGGAACTAGCGGGAGAGAGGCACGAGCAGTACTTC. Its translation is CASSLELAGERHEQYF. The full variable domain, with the rest looked up from reference TRBV5-1 and TRBJ2-7, is KAGVTQTPRYLIKTRGQQVTLSCSPISGHRSVSWYQQTPGQGLQFLFEYFSETQRNKGNFPGRFSGRQFSNSRSEMNVSTLELGDSALYLCASSLELAGERHEQYFGPGTRLTVT.

This clonotype occurred a few times. The chain combines TRBV28 with TRBJ2-1; TRBD2 matches 10 bases. The CDR3 loop spans 15 amino acids. Germline CDR1 and CDR2: MDHEN and SYDVKM. After removal of 5 bases from V and 11 bases from J, the junction contained 12 bases not matched to a gene. The CDR3 DNA is TGTGCCAGCAGTACCATAGCGGGAGGCGTAATGAAGCAGTTCTTC. The encoded protein is CASSTIAGGVMKQFF.

This chain links TRBV12-3 or TRBV12-4 with TRBJ2-5, with D perhaps TRBD2 (6 bases). CDR3 size: 13 residues. With 3 bases removed from V and 7 bases from J, the gap between germline ends came to 12 bases. The CDR3, as DNA: TGTGCCAGCAGTTTCTCGGACTACCCGACCCAGTACTTC. This sequence encodes CASSFSDYPTQYF.

This clonotype showed up just once. V is TRBV28 and J is TRBJ2-3, with D perhaps matching TRBD2 (6 bases). Looked up from germline, CDR1 is MDHEN and CDR2 is SYDVKM. CDR3 length: 14 amino acids. V was shortened by 2 bases and J by 8 bases, with 14 bases between the two germline ends. CDR3 amino acids: CASSLAARGGTQYF. For the CDR3, the DNA is TGTGCCAGCAGTTTAGCGGCTAGGGGAGGTACGCAGTATTTT. Drawing the rest from reference TRBV28 and TRBJ2-3, the complete variable domain is DVKVTQSSRYLVKRTGEKVFLECVQDMDHENMFWYRQDPGLGLRLIYFSYDVKMKEKGDIPEGYSVSREKKERFSLILESASTNQTSMYLCASSLAARGGTQYFGPGTRLTVL.

The chain recombines TRBV14 with TRBJ2-5, with D maybe TRBD1 (5 bases). The CDR3 is made up of 14 amino acids. Germline CDR1 reads SGHDN; CDR2 reads FVKESK. V was cut by 4 bases and J by 1 base, with 10 bases left in between. The CDR3 DNA is TGTGCCAGCAGCCGAGAGACAGTCCAAGAGACCCAGTACTTC. Translating gives CASSRETVQETQYF.

This clonotype turned up a few times. The chain joins TRBV14 to TRBJ2-3; 11 bases fit TRBD2. The V and J ends lost 0 bases and 1 base, in that order; junction bases with no gene match: 15. This CDR3 spans 21 amino acids. Germline assignment: CDR1 SGHDN and CDR2 FVKESK. CDR3 nucleotide sequence: TGTGCCAGCAGCCAAGATCCCCTGGTCCGACTAGCGGGAACCCGCACAGATACGCAGTATTTT. Translated: CASSQDPLVRLAGTRTDTQYF. Together with reference TRBV14 and TRBJ2-3, the CDR3 gives the full variable domain: EAGVTQFPSHSVIEKGQTVTLRCDPISGHDNLYWYRRVMGKEIKFLLHFVKESKQDESGMPNNRFLAERTGGTYSTLKVQPAELEDSGVYFCASSQDPLVRLAGTRTDTQYFGPGTRLTVL.

This clonotype was seen a handful of times. This chain joins TRBV7-3 and TRBJ2-3; D possibly corresponds to TRBD1 (6 bases). The germline V gene has CDR1 SGHTA and CDR2 FQGTGA. V lost 4 bases and J lost 1, with 6 bases in between. The CDR3 length is 13 residues. The CDR3: CASSWTGTDTQYF. The CDR3 bases are TGTGCCAGCAGCTGGACAGGCACAGATACGCAGTATTTT.

The J gene is TRBJ2-5, the V gene TRBV12-3 or TRBV12-4; TRBD1 might be the D (5 bases). The J call is uncertain, as TRBJ2-1 better fits the DNA end. CDR3 length equals 15 residues. The CDR3 region is CASSLGGVQVETQFF. The CDR3 region has the DNA TGTGCCAGCAGTTTAGGGGGCGTCCAAGTAGAGACCCAGTTCTTC.

This clonotype was seen a few times. V gene TRBV29-1 combines with J gene TRBJ2-5; 7 bases agree with TRBD2. Near its end, the DNA agrees better with TRBJ2-7, so the J call may be wrong. The CDR3 is 14 residues long. CDR1 and CDR2 from the germline V gene are SQVTM and ANQGSEA. The CDR3 loop is CSVERVETGGEQYF. Here the CDR3 DNA reads TGCAGCGTTGAAAGGGTCGAGACGGGAGGCGAGCAGTACTTC.

The chain joins TRBV7-9 to TRBJ2-5; tentative D call: TRBD2 (5 bases). The end of the DNA is better explained by TRBJ2-7, so the J call may be wrong. Germline CDR1 is SEHNR and CDR2 is FQNEAQ (reference sequence). The CDR3 runs 14 residues. CDR3 protein: CASSPPGINYEQYF. The CDR3 DNA reads TGTGCCAGCAGCCCCCCCGGGATAAACTACGAGCAGTACTTC.

This clonotype has ten or more counts. The chain employs TRBV5-1 and TRBJ2-1; 15 nucleotides match TRBD2. Trimming cost V 4 bases and J 6 bases; bases outside gene matches: 14. Germline assignment: CDR1 SGHRS and CDR2 YFSETQ. The CDR3 runs 19 residues. In DNA, the CDR3 is TGCGCCAGCAGCCCCCACTGGGGACTAGCGGGAGGAGTCCCCAATGAGCAGTTCTTC. Translating it yields CASSPHWGLAGGVPNEQFF.

J is TRBJ2-7 and V is TRBV5-5; 8 bases agree with TRBD1. TRBJ2-5 explains the end of the DNA better; the J call may be wrong. Germline loops: CDR1 SGHKS, CDR2 YYEKEE (reference sequence). This CDR3 comprises 15 residues. CDR3 DNA sequence: TGTGCCAGCAGCCACCCCAGGGGGCTCAGGGAGACCCAGTACTTC. This sequence encodes CASSHPRGLRETQYF.

V and J are TRBV29-1 and TRBJ1-2; D is ambiguous. In germline, CDR1 is SQVTM, CDR2 ANQGSEA. Trimming shortened V by 0 bases and J by 0 bases, and 14 bases separated the two germline ends. The CDR3 has 16 residues. CDR3: CSVEDLPASANYGYTF. CDR3 nucleotide sequence: TGCAGCGTTGAAGATCTTCCGGCATCGGCTAACTATGGCTACACCTTC.

The V gene is TRBV7-8, the J gene TRBJ2-4, with D possibly matching TRBD2 (5 bases). The J call may not be correct, given that the DNA end is closer to TRBJ2-7. The germline V gene has CDR1 SGHVS and CDR2 FQNEAQ. The CDR3 spans 15 residues. CDR3 amino acids: CASSPAWEPFYEQYF. The CDR3 region has the DNA TGTGCCAGCAGTCCGGCATGGGAGCCCTTCTACGAGCAGTACTTC.

V is TRBV20-1 and J is TRBJ1-5; possible D gene TRBD1, 5 bases. Trimming cost V 6 bases and J 0 bases, with 9 bases left between them. The CDR3 loop spans 13 amino acids. Germline assignment: CDR1 DFQATT and CDR2 SNEGSKA (reference sequence). The CDR3 DNA follows: TGCAGTGCAACCGACAGTAGCAATCAGCCCCAGCATTTT. Protein product: CSATDSSNQPQHF.

This sequence joins TRBV7-2 and TRBJ2-1; D may correspond to TRBD1 or TRBD2 (5 bases each). V lost 5 bases, J lost 8 bases, and 22 bases lay in between. The V gene's germline CDR1 is SGHTA and CDR2 FQGNSA. This CDR3 spans 16 amino acids. CDR3 sequence: CASSVRGRNRGHEQFF. The CDR3 nucleotides are TGTGCCAGCAGCGTCCGGGGACGGAACCGTGGCCATGAGCAGTTCTTC.

This clonotype was seen a single time. The DNA of the CDR3 is TGCAGTCTAGCGGGAGGACGCTACGAGCAGTACTTC. This translates into CSLAGGRYEQYF. The chain employs TRBV20-1 and TRBJ2-7; TRBD2 agrees at 11 bases. The germline gives CDR1 DFQATT, CDR2 SNEGSKA (reference sequence). CDR3 length equals 12 residues. V trimming: 8 bases; J trimming: 3 bases; junction bases outside the gene matches: 3.

This clonotype was recorded a few times. The gene calls are TRBV7-6 and TRBJ2-7, with D perhaps matching TRBD1 or TRBD2 (5 bases each). The germline V and J ends were trimmed by 3 bases and 2 bases, with 11 bases remaining between them. The germline CDR1 and CDR2 sequences are SGHVS and FNYEAQ. The CDR3 consists of 14 residues. CDR3 region: CASSLGVRAYEQYF. CDR3 coding DNA: TGTGCCAGCAGCTTGGGGGTCCGGGCCTACGAGCAGTACTTC. The full variable domain, in which reference TRBV7-6 and TRBJ2-7 provide the parts outside the CDR3, is GAGVSQSPRYKVTKRGQDVALRCDPISGHVSLYWYRQALGQGPEFLTYFNYEAQQDKSGLPNDRFSAERPEGSISTLTIQRTEQRDSAMYRCASSLGVRAYEQYFGPGTRLTVT.

The chain is built from TRBV6-6 and TRBJ1-2, with D unclear. This CDR3 comprises 14 residues. Germline lookup yields CDR1 MNHNY and CDR2 SVGAGI (reference sequence). The V end lost 2 bases, the J end lost 3 bases, and 10 bases lay between the germline ends. The CDR3 reads CASSYDREDYGYTF. The CDR3 bases are TGTGCCAGCAGTTACGATCGGGAAGACTATGGCTACACCTTC.

The chain links TRBV20-1 to TRBJ2-5; TRBD2 agrees at 7 bases. The CDR3 sequence is 14 residues long. Trimming cost V 6 bases and J 5 bases; bases outside gene matches: 12. Germline-derived CDR1 and CDR2 are DFQATT and SNEGSKA (reference sequence). The CDR3 coding sequence is TGCAGTGCCGGTGGCGGGAGAGAGGAGGAGACCCAGTACTTC. Translating it yields CSAGGGREEETQYF.